These 17 T cell receptor beta chains came from one sample sequenced in a study of T-cell reconstitution after alpha-beta-depleted transplantation in children. It was with unique molecular identifiers that the TCRbeta library was prepared. One entry per CDR3 protein, called by TCRdb with MiXCR from the PCR reads. The data show approximately 650,000 distinct CDR3 sequences, with around 13% seen just once and roughly 0.77% held by the top ten. This sample comprised PBMCs, obtained before TCRalphabeta/CD19-depleted stem cell transplant. All receptors come from a girl aged 2 to 10 with congenital amegakaryocytic thrombocytopenia, due to receive a stem cell transplant.

This clonotype was seen a handful of times. V and J are TRBV7-9 and TRBJ1-6; unclear D gene. The V end was cut by 4 bases, the J end by 9 bases, with 10 bases between. Germline lookup yields CDR1 SEHNR and CDR2 FQNEAQ (reference sequence). The CDR3 covers 13 residues. The CDR3 loop is CASSSLVGSPLHF. The CDR3 DNA is TGTGCCAGCAGCTCGCTGGTCGGTTCACCCCTCCACTTT.

The chain recombines TRBV20-1 with TRBJ2-3; 8 bases map to TRBD2. V lost 6 bases and J lost 11; bases outside the gene matches: 19. The CDR3 sequence is 15 residues long. Germline-derived CDR1 and CDR2 are DFQATT and SNEGSKA (reference sequence). For the CDR3, the DNA is TGCAGTGCGCTCCGAAGTGAGTGGGCCGGGAGGGAGCAGTATTTT. Translation gives CSALRSEWAGREQYF.

This chain connects TRBV12-3 or TRBV12-4 to TRBJ2-7, with TRBD2 as a possible D gene (6 bases). The ends were cut back, 7 bases at V and 3 bases at J, with 16 bases in the middle. The CDR3 covers 14 residues. CDR3 in amino acids: CASTRDSPNYEQYF. The CDR3 DNA sequence: TGTGCCAGCACCCGGGACTCCCCGAACTACGAGCAGTACTTC.

The V call is TRBV29-1, the J call TRBJ2-2, with TRBD1 matching over 10 bases. This CDR3 has 15 amino acids. The junction had 8 bases not matched to a gene; V was cut back by 6 bases and J by 4 bases. Germline V gene sequence: CDR1 SQVTM, CDR2 ANQGSEA. In DNA, the CDR3 is TGCAGCGTGTGGACCGGGACAGGGGCCACCGGGGAGCTGTTTTTT. This translates into CSVWTGTGATGELFF.

This clonotype was counted at least ten times. The J gene is TRBJ2-1, the V gene TRBV10-3; D might be TRBD1 (6 bases). The germline V gene encodes CDR1 ENHRY and CDR2 SYGVKD. This CDR3 spans 14 amino acids. V shed 11 bases and J shed 5 bases, with 19 bases lying between them. CDR3 in DNA: TGTGCCGCAAATGAGGGGACATCAAACAATGAGCAGTTCTTC. Amino acids: CAANEGTSNNEQFF.

In regard to this clonotype: Its ends do not fully match the called genes, so a read error is possible. The gene calls are TRBV20-1 and TRBJ2-2, with 8 bases matching TRBD1. The V gene's germline CDR1 is DFQATT and CDR2 SNEGSKA (reference sequence). This CDR3 has 15 amino acids. CDR3 nucleotide sequence: TGCTGTGCTAGGCCCGGGACAGGTTTAACCGGGGAGCTGTTTTTT. Its translation is CCARPGTGLTGELFF.

This clonotype was detected many times. This sequence joins TRBV29-1 and TRBJ1-1; D is possibly TRBD1 (6 bases). This CDR3 comprises 14 residues. V dropped 3 bases and J dropped 1 base, with 12 bases sitting between them. The germline CDR1 and CDR2 sequences are SQVTM and ANQGSEA. The CDR3 bases are TGCAGCGTTGAGGGGGGCGCCGAGAACACTGAAGCTTTCTTT. Its translation is CSVEGGAENTEAFF. The entire variable domain, with the rest obtained from reference TRBV29-1 and TRBJ1-1, is as follows: SAVISQKPSRDICQRGTSLTIQCQVDSQVTMMFWYRQQPGQSLTLIATANQGSEATYESGFVIDKFPISRPNLTFSTLTVSNMSPEDSSIYLCSVEGGAENTEAFFGQGTRLTVV.

The chain is built from TRBV20-1 and TRBJ1-1; TRBD1 aligns across 8 bases. In germline, CDR1 is DFQATT, CDR2 SNEGSKA (reference sequence). CDR3 size: 11 residues. With 6 bases clipped from V and 8 bases from J, the junction kept 5 bases outside the gene matches. This CDR3 is CSASQGAEAFF. Here the CDR3 DNA reads TGCAGTGCCAGCCAGGGGGCGGAAGCTTTCTTT.

The J gene is TRBJ1-5, the V gene TRBV4-1; no reliable D call. V gave up 0 bases and J gave up 5 bases, with 8 bases separating them. CDR3 length: 14 residues. Germline CDR1 is MGHRA and CDR2 is YSYEKL. Here the CDR3 DNA reads TGCGCCAGCAGCCAAGATGTGTTTTATCAGCCCCAGCATTTT. Encoded protein: CASSQDVFYQPQHF.

In this sample, this clonotype turned up many times. This sequence joins TRBV5-1 and TRBJ2-3; possibly TRBD2 for D (5 bases). CDR3 length: 13 residues. V lost 0 bases, J lost 8 bases, and 10 bases lay in between. Germline CDR1 and CDR2: SGHRS and YFSETQ. The CDR3 loop is CASSLDSEGTQYF. The CDR3 region has the DNA TGCGCCAGCAGCTTGGACTCCGAGGGTACGCAGTATTTT.

This clonotype was recorded many times. The chain uses TRBV9 and TRBJ2-1, with D tentatively TRBD1 or TRBD2 (5 bases each). The germline CDR1 and CDR2 sequences are SGDLS and YYNGEE. The V and J ends lost 2 bases and 9 bases respectively, with 12 bases between them. This CDR3 is built from 13 residues. CDR3 region: CASSVVGVGEQFF. CDR3 sequence (DNA): TGTGCCAGCAGCGTGGTGGGGGTTGGTGAGCAGTTCTTC.

This clonotype was seen only a few times. The genes are TRBV25-1 and TRBJ2-2; D may be TRBD1 (6 bases). V lost 5 bases, J lost 5 bases, and 12 bases lay in between. The germline V gene has CDR1 MGHDK and CDR2 SYGVNS. The CDR3 length is 14 residues. The DNA of the CDR3 is TGTGCCAGCAGTAGACGTGGACAGACCGGGGAGCTGTTTTTT. This translates into CASSRRGQTGELFF.

This clonotype was counted at least ten times. The V call is TRBV7-8, the J call TRBJ2-3, with D maybe TRBD1 (6 bases). Trimming took off 2 bases at V and 2 bases at J, with 14 bases between the two ends. The CDR3 is 16 amino acids. Germline V gene sequence: CDR1 SGHVS, CDR2 FQNEAQ. CDR3 loop: CASSLSGQTLTDTQYF. CDR3 bases: TGTGCCAGCAGCTTAAGTGGACAGACACTCACAGATACGCAGTATTTT.

This clonotype came up many times. This chain connects TRBV21-1 to TRBJ1-1; TRBD1 is taken as the D call from the table, unchecked against the DNA. TRBV21-1 constitutes a pseudogene. The length of the CDR3 is 14 residues. The CDR3 DNA reads TGTGCCAGCAGTCGCATGATAGGGGGCACTGAAGCTTTCTTT. This sequence encodes CASSRMIGGTEAFF.

This clonotype was recorded at least ten times. This sequence joins TRBV7-8 and TRBJ2-2; no definite D call. The germline V gene has CDR1 SGHVS and CDR2 FQNEAQ. CDR3 length: 16 residues. V gave up 1 base and J gave up 1 base, with 10 bases separating them. For the CDR3, the DNA is TGTGCCAGCAGCTTAGGGGCCCTCGTGAACACCGGGGAGCTGTTTTTT. This sequence encodes CASSLGALVNTGELFF.

This clonotype came up many times. The rearrangement uses TRBV10-3 and TRBJ2-7, with D uncertain. Germline CDR1 reads ENHRY; CDR2 reads SYGVKD. The CDR3 consists of 13 residues. Deletions cut 11 bases from V and 2 bases from J, with 16 bases between. The CDR3: CAAASVAAYEQYF. As DNA, the CDR3 is TGTGCCGCCGCCAGCGTCGCAGCCTACGAGCAGTACTTC.

This clonotype was seen a single time. The gene calls are TRBV6-1 and TRBJ1-1; unclear D gene. The CDR3 runs to 16 residues. Trimming removed 5 bases at V and 0 bases at J, with 16 bases between. Germline V lookup: CDR1 MNHNS, CDR2 SASEGT. CDR3 bases: TGTGCCAGCAGTCGGCCGCCTAGAACGATGAACACTGAAGCTTTCTTT. Its protein product is CASSRPPRTMNTEAFF.